This T cell receptor (beta chain) was recovered during a study of radiotherapy plus CTLA-4 blockade in lung cancer. Of note for this clone: Antigen: not known.

The study, taken as a whole, reports: Dynamics of early blood T cell clones, together with interferon-beta, were reportedly the best predictors of response. In blood, tumor-derived TCR clones expanded after radiotherapy plus ipilimumab.

TCRdb keeps only in-frame clones here, not all; method: immunoSEQ multiplex PCR. The sample has about 59,000 clones; 76% are singletons. Receiving focal radiation plus CTLA-4 blockade with ipilimumab were patients who had chemo-refractory metastatic non-small-cell lung cancer. This CDR3 is 15 amino acids long. The germline V gene encodes CDR1 SSHAT and CDR2 FNYEAQ (reference sequence). Trimming took 6 bases from V and 0 from J, leaving 12 bases between them. The chain employs TRBV7-7 and TRBJ2-1; the D gene is possibly TRBD2 (6 bases). The TCR was taken from a human donor with non-small cell lung cancer who had a complete response to radiotherapy plus ipilimumab. Sequenced material: peripheral blood, taken from a patient treated with radiotherapy plus ipilimumab. CDR3 nucleotides: TGTGCCAGCAGTCCCGCGGGGAGCTCCTACAATGAGCAGTTCTTC. Translated, it gives CASSPAGSSYNEQFF.